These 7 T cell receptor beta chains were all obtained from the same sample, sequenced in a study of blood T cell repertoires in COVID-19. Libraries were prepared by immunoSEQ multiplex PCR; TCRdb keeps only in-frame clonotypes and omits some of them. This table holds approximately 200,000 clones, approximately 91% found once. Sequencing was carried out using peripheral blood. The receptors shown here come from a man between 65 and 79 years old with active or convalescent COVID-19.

The CDR3 region has the DNA TGCAGTGCTAGTGGGACAGGCGCAGATACGCAGTATTTT. Translation gives CSASGTGADTQYF. This chain uses TRBV20-1 with TRBJ2-3; 8 bases match TRBD1. Germline V gene lookup returns CDR1 DFQATT and CDR2 SNEGSKA (reference sequence). The CDR3 is 13 residues long. J was trimmed by 4 bases and V by 3 bases; bases with no gene match: 3.

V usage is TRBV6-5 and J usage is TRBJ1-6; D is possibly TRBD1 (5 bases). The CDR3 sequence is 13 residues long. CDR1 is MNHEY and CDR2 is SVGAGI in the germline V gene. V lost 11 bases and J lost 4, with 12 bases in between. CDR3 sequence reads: CASGADYNSPLHF. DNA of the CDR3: TGTGCCTCTGGGGCGGATTATAATTCACCCCTCCACTTT.

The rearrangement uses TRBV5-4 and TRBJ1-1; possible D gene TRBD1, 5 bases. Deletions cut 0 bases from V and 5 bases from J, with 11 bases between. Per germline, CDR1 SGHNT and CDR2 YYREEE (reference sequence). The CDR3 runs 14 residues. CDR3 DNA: TGTGCCAGCAGCTTGGACAGGAGAGTGACTGAAGCTTTCTTT. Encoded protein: CASSLDRRVTEAFF.

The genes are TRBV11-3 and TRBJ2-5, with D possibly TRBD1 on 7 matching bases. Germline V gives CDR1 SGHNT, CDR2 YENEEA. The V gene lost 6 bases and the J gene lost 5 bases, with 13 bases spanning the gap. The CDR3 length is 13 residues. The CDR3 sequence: CASSSQGGETQYF. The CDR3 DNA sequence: TGTGCCAGCAGTTCCCAGGGGGGCGAGACCCAGTACTTC.

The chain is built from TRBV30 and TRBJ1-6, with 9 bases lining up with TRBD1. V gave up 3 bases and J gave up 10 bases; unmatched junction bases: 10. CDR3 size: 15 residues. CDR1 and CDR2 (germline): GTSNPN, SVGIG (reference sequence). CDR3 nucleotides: TGTGCCTGGAGAACCCCAGGGACAGGGTACTCACCCCTCCACTTT. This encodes CAWRTPGTGYSPLHF.

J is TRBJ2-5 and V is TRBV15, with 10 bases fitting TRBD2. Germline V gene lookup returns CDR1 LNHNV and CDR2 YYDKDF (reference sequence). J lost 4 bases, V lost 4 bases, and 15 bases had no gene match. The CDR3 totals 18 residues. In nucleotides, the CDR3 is TGTGCCACCAGCATAGGCCTTTCGGCTAGCGGGAGAGGAGAGACCCAGTACTTC. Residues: CATSIGLSASGRGETQYF.

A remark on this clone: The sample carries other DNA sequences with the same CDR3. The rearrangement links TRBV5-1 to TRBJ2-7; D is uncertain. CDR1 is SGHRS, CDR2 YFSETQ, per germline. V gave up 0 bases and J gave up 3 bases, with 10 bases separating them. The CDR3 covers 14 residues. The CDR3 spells CASSLGPGSYEQYF. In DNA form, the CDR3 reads TGCGCCAGCAGCTTGGGACCGGGTAGCTACGAGCAGTACTTC.